This T cell receptor (beta chain) originates from a study of shared clonotypes between healthy human individuals. Study-level information: Ranging from 18 to 49 in age, donors were a couple of women and a few men. CD8 memory received one plate per donor, CD8 naive two, CD4 memory three and CD4 naive three.

CDR1 SGHDN and CDR2 FVKESK come from the germline V gene. Trimming left V 4 bases short and J 7 bases short, with 7 bases between. This CDR3 contains 12 residues. Note on this clone: Its target is not known.

Study results and limitations: Relative to memory subsets, naive subsets generally showed larger estimated richness. Sorted-subset samples were not fully sequenced, rarefaction indicated.

Clones were read by immunoSEQ multiplex PCR, and TCRdb kept only the in-frame ones, dropping some. The sample has around 1.1 million clones, 70% to 85% seen once; the top ten hold approximately 0.95%. The origin of this receptor is a man younger than 35 in good health. Some clones in this sample may be carry-over from other donors' samples. The sequenced material came from memory CD4+ T cells from PBMCs. Indicated subset: CD45RA-negative fraction. The V and J genes are TRBV14 and TRBJ2-2; D is undetermined. The CDR3 here is CASSRWGGELFF. The CDR3 bases are TGTGCCAGCAGCCGGTGGGGCGGGGAGCTGTTTTTT.